Reported below is one T cell receptor beta chain. The antigen is unknown. Germline assignment: CDR1 SQVTM and CDR2 ANQGSEA. Trimming shortened V by 4 bases and J by 5 bases, and 9 bases separated the two germline ends. The CDR3 length is 11 residues. Patients were excluded for uncontrolled infection, other autoimmune disease, pregnancy or lactation. The source material, RNA transcripts, was used to amplify TCR beta CDR3 regions. The HTBI primer set served for first-round RT-PCR of the TCR CDR3. Via MiXCR, TCRdb re-called the multiplex PCR reads, giving one row per CDR3 protein. The table shows roughly 500,000 distinct CDR3 sequences, with around 42% occurring only once. The source of the sample is a study of T cells in Graves' hyperthyroidism and ophthalmopathy. Broader study findings: Most thyroid clonotypes with frequency above 0.001 were detected in blood. With a median lead of approximately 6.4 months before onset, the model predicted ophthalmopathy.

Sample: peripheral blood or thyroid tissue (not recorded which). The origin of this receptor is an adult woman with Graves' disease, either hyperthyroidism or ophthalmopathy (not recorded which). The V gene is TRBV29-1, the J gene TRBJ2-7; D may correspond to TRBD1 or TRBD2 (5 bases each). CDR3 sequence (DNA): TGCAGCGTTGTGGGGACCCACGAGCAGTACTTC. As protein: CSVVGTHEQYF.